This TCR beta chain was found in a study of long-term antiretroviral therapy in people with HIV. Whole-study findings and limits: Transplant donor controls retained higher diversity, though diversity increased after ART.

They ran version v3.0 of the immunoSEQ assay at survey level. Method: immunoSEQ multiplex PCR; TCRdb's copy keeps in-frame clones and lacks some. This table holds 30,000 to 45,000 clones, roughly 78% found once. The V gene's germline CDR1 is SEHNR and CDR2 FQNEAQ (reference sequence). CDR3 length: 18 amino acids. The trim removed 4 bases at V and 4 bases at J, leaving 18 bases unmatched. Every one of the donors gave at least one pre-ART PBMC sample and at least two post-ART PBMC samples. Each HIV participant was treated in the United States. Of note for this clone: Antigen: not known.

The sequence came from a young man with HIV. This sequence joins TRBV7-9 and TRBJ2-7, with TRBD1 matching over 8 bases. The sample here was unsorted PBMCs, taken 3.4 years after starting antiretroviral therapy. For the CDR3, the DNA is TGTGCCAGCAGCTCGGACAGGGTTGAAAGTTATGAACGGTACGAGCAGTACTTC. It encodes CASSSDRVESYERYEQYF.